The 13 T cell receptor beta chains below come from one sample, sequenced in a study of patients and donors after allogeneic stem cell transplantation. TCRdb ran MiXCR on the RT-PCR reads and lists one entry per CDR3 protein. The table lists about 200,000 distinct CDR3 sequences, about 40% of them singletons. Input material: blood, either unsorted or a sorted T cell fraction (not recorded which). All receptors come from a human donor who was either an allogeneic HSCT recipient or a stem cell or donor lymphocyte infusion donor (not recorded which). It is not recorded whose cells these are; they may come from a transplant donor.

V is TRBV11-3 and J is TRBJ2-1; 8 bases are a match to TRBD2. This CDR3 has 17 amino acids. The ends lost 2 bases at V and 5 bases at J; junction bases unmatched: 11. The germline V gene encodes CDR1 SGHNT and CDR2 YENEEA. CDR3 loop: CASSLSSTGGPNNEQFF. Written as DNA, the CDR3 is TGTGCCAGCAGCTTAAGCAGTACGGGAGGGCCCAACAATGAGCAGTTCTTC.

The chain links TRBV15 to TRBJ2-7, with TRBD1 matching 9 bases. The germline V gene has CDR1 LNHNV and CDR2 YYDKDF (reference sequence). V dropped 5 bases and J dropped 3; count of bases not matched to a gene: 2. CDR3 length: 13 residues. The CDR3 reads CATSPGQGYEQYF. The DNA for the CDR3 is TGTGCCACCAGCCCGGGACAGGGCTACGAGCAGTACTTC.

The CDR3 is CASSLMAANTEAFF. The CDR3 nucleotides are TGTGCCAGCAGTTTAATGGCAGCCAACACTGAAGCTTTCTTT. V is TRBV12-3 or TRBV12-4 and J is TRBJ1-1; D uncertain. Between the trimmed V and J ends, which lost 2 bases and 2 bases, there was a span of 9 bases. This CDR3 spans 14 amino acids.

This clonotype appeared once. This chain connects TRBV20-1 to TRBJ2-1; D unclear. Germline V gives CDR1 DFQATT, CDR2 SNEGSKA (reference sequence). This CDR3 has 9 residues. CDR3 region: CRPGNEQFF. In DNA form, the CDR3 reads TGCAGGCCGGGCAATGAGCAGTTCTTC.

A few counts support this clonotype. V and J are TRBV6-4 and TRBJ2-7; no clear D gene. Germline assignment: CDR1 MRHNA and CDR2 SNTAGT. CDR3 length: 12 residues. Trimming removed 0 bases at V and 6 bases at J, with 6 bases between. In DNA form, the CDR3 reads TGTGCCAGCAGTGACTCGTATGGCGAGCAGTACTTC. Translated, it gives CASSDSYGEQYF.

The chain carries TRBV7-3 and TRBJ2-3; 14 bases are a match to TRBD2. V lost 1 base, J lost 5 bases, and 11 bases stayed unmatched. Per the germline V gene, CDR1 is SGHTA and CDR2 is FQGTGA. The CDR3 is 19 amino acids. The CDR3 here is CASSLNVGLAGGGGDTQYF. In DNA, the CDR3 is TGTGCCAGCAGCTTAAATGTTGGACTAGCGGGAGGCGGGGGAGATACGCAGTATTTT.

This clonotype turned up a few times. The CDR3 nucleotides read TGTGCCAGCAGCGTAGATGGAGGCACTGGAAACACCATATATTTT. It yields the protein CASSVDGGTGNTIYF. This rearrangement joins TRBV9 to TRBJ1-3; D is unclear. Germline-derived CDR1 and CDR2 are SGDLS and YYNGEE. V was cut by 0 bases and J by 2 bases, with 9 bases left in between. The CDR3 has 15 amino acids.

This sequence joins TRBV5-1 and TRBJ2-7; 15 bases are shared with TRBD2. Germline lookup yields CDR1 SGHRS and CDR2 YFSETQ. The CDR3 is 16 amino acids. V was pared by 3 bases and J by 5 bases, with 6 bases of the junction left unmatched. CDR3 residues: CASSSPGLAGGHEQYF. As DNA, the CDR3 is TGCGCCAGCAGCTCGCCGGGACTAGCGGGAGGACACGAGCAGTACTTC.

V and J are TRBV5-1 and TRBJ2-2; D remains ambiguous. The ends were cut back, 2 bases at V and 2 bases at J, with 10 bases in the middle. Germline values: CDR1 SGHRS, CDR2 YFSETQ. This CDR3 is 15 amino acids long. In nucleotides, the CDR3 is TGCGCCAGCAGCTTTGAGGCCAGAAACACCGGGGAGCTGTTTTTT. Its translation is CASSFEARNTGELFF.

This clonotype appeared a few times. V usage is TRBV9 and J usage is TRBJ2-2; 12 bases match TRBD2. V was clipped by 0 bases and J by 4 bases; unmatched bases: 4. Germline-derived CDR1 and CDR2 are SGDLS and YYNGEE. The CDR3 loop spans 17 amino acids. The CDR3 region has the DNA TGTGCCAGCAGCGTAGCACTAGCGGGAGGTTCCACCGGGGAGCTGTTTTTT. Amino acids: CASSVALAGGSTGELFF.

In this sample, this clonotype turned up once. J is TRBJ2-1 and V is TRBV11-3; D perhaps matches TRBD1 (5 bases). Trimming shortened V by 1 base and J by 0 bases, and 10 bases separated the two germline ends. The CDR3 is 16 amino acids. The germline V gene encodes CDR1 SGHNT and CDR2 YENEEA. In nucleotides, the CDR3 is TGTGCCAGCAGCTTAGGGGGCCTCAGCTCCTACAATGAGCAGTTCTTC. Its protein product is CASSLGGLSSYNEQFF.

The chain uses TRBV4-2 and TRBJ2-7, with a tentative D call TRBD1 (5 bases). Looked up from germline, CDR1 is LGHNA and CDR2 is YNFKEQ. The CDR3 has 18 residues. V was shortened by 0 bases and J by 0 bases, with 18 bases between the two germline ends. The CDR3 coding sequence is TGTGCCAGCAGCCAAGATACCGTGGGTCAGGGAAGCTCCTACGAGCAGTACTTC. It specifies CASSQDTVGQGSSYEQYF.

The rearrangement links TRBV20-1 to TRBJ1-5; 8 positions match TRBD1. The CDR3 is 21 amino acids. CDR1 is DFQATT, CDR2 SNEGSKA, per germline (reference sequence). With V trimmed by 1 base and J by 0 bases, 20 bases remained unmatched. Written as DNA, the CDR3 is TGCAGTGCTAGAGGCCCTGGGACAGGAGCAACCCGTGTATATAGCAATCAGCCCCAGCATTTT. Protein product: CSARGPGTGATRVYSNQPQHF.